Below are 15 T cell receptor beta chains sequenced from a single sample in a study of blood T cell repertoires in COVID-19. The protocol was immunoSEQ multiplex PCR, while the TCRdb copy is restricted to in-frame clones and leaves out a portion. The sample holds 90,000 or so clones; about 91% are singletons and the top ten take about 0.51%. The source material was peripheral blood. Source of these receptors: a man aged 55 to 70 with acute or convalescent COVID-19.

This chain uses TRBV5-1 with TRBJ2-2; D gene unclear. This CDR3 comprises 14 residues. Germline V CDR1 and CDR2: SGHRS, YFSETQ. Trimming removed 4 bases from V and 9 bases from J, with 16 bases in between. The CDR3 coding sequence is TGCGCCAGCAGCATACAAGCGAAAGACCGGGAGCTGTTTTTT. It is translated as CASSIQAKDRELFF. The full variable domain, with the rest looked up from reference TRBV5-1 and TRBJ2-2, is KAGVTQTPRYLIKTRGQQVTLSCSPISGHRSVSWYQQTPGQGLQFLFEYFSETQRNKGNFPGRFSGRQFSNSRSEMNVSTLELGDSALYLCASSIQAKDRELFFGEGSRLTVL.

The rearrangement joins TRBV19 to TRBJ1-6; no clear D gene. The V end lost 5 bases, the J end lost 6 bases, and 11 bases lay between the germline ends. Germline CDR1 and CDR2: LNHDA and SQIVND (reference sequence). The CDR3 covers 14 residues. The CDR3 spells CASSEGAANSPLHF. The CDR3 DNA is TGTGCCAGTAGTGAGGGCGCCGCTAATTCACCCCTCCACTTT.

This clone turned up a few times. The rearrangement uses TRBV5-3 and TRBJ2-7, with TRBD2 as a possible D gene (5 bases). TRBV5-3 is noted as an ORF with a role that remains uncertain. V dropped 10 bases and J dropped 2 bases, with 16 bases sitting between them. This CDR3 is 13 amino acids long. The CDR3: CASSILAPYEQYF. In DNA, the CDR3 is TGTGCCTCCTCAATTCTAGCCCCCTACGAGCAGTACTTC.

This chain links TRBV12-3 or TRBV12-4 with TRBJ1-2; D is ambiguous. The CDR3 contains 13 residues. Trimming shortened V by 0 bases and J by 8 bases, and 10 bases separated the two germline ends. In nucleotides, the CDR3 is TGTGCCAGCAGTTTAGCGCGGGCGCGGGGCTACACCTTC. Translation gives CASSLARARGYTF.

V gene TRBV6-1 combines with J gene TRBJ1-5; D gene ambiguous. The CDR3 has 13 residues. Trimming took off 1 base at V and 6 bases at J, with 7 bases between the two ends. Germline V lookup: CDR1 MNHNS, CDR2 SASEGT. The CDR3 DNA follows: TGTGCCAGCAGTGAAGTCGGGGTTCAGCCCCAGCATTTT. Protein sequence: CASSEVGVQPQHF.

This clone came up once. Compared with germline, one end of the junction differs, possibly owing to a read error. The V call is TRBV5-5, the J call TRBJ2-7; maybe TRBD2 (5 bases). CDR3 size: 11 residues. CDR1 and CDR2 from the germline V gene are SGHKS and YYEKEE (reference sequence). CDR3 protein: CASSIDYGQYF. CDR3 DNA: TGTGCCAGCAGCATAGACTACGGGCAGTACTTC.

DNA for the CDR3: TGTGCCAGCAGCTCAACAGGGGCCACGAACACCGGGGAGCTGTTTTTT. The encoded protein is CASSSTGATNTGELFF. The chain uses TRBV11-2 and TRBJ2-2, with 7 bases fitting TRBD1. CDR3 length equals 16 residues. CDR1 is SGHAT and CDR2 is FQNNGV in the germline V gene. Trimming removed 4 bases from V and 0 bases from J; junction bases left unmatched: 5.

The rearrangement joins TRBV3-1 (or the pseudogene TRBV3-2) to TRBJ1-2; D is undetermined. Germline V lookup: CDR1 LGHDT, CDR2 YNNKEL (reference sequence). The V and J ends lost 1 base and 0 bases respectively, with 15 bases between them. The CDR3 spans 17 residues. CDR3 DNA sequence: TGTGCCAGCAGCCAAGTTTTGGGCGCCAGAGCTAACTATGGCTACACCTTC. Amino acids: CASSQVLGARANYGYTF.

The chain has TRBV7-3 and TRBJ2-5, with 9 bases identical to TRBD2. The CDR3 has 15 amino acids. Germline-derived CDR1 and CDR2 are SGHTA and FQGTGA. V lost 7 bases and J lost 2; bases outside the gene matches: 8. The CDR3 DNA reads TGTGCCAGCACCCGACTAGCGGCCCTTCAAGAGACCCAGTACTTC. It encodes CASTRLAALQETQYF.

The chain has TRBV5-6 and TRBJ2-1, with D perhaps matching TRBD2 (10 bases). V lost 3 bases to trimming and J lost 7 bases, with 29 bases between them. Germline CDR1 is SGHDT and CDR2 is YYEEEE. The CDR3 loop spans 19 amino acids. The CDR3 is CASSSRGTGKAGGPNEQFF. The CDR3 DNA follows: TGTGCCAGCAGCTCGAGAGGGACAGGGAAAGCGGGAGGGCCGAATGAGCAGTTCTTC.

The genes are TRBV5-4 and TRBJ1-6; D not resolved. The ends were cut back, 4 bases at V and 7 bases at J, with 15 bases in the middle. Looked up from germline, CDR1 is SGHNT and CDR2 is YYREEE (reference sequence). CDR3 length equals 15 residues. In DNA form, the CDR3 reads TGTGCCAGCAGCCCTCCCTACGGGGAAAATTCACCCCTCCACTTT. It codes for CASSPPYGENSPLHF.

The chain recombines TRBV3-1 (or the pseudogene TRBV3-2) with TRBJ2-5, with 12 nucleotides matching TRBD2. The CDR3 loop spans 17 amino acids. The germline CDR1 and CDR2 sequences are LGHDT and YNNKEL (reference sequence). The V and J ends lost 0 bases and 5 bases, in that order; junction bases with no gene match: 7. This chain's CDR3 is CASSQELAGGVWETQYF. The CDR3 nucleotides are TGTGCCAGCAGCCAAGAGCTAGCGGGGGGGGTGTGGGAGACCCAGTACTTC.

The gene calls are TRBV10-3 and TRBJ2-2, with 10 positions matching TRBD2. This CDR3 is 16 amino acids long. Per germline, CDR1 ENHRY and CDR2 SYGVKD. V lost 4 bases to trimming and J lost 2 bases; unmatched junction nucleotides: 4. CDR3 amino acids: CAISVTSGVNTGELFF. The CDR3 DNA is TGTGCCATCAGTGTAACTAGCGGGGTTAACACCGGGGAGCTGTTTTTT.

This clone was observed once. This chain joins TRBV19 and TRBJ1-1; D uncertain. V lost 5 bases and J lost 0, with 10 bases in between. Germline V lookup: CDR1 LNHDA, CDR2 SQIVND (reference sequence). CDR3 length equals 14 residues. CDR3 in DNA: TGTGCCAGTAGTCCCGGTCCGGTGAACACTGAAGCTTTCTTT. Translating it yields CASSPGPVNTEAFF.

The chain couples TRBV5-1 to TRBJ2-1, with a possible D match to TRBD1 (6 bases). This CDR3 is 14 amino acids long. V was trimmed by 4 bases and J by 5 bases, leaving 13 bases between them. Germline CDR1 and CDR2: SGHRS and YFSETQ. CDR3 in DNA: TGCGCCAGCAGCACGGAACAGGGAGACAATGAGCAGTTCTTC. It yields the protein CASSTEQGDNEQFF.